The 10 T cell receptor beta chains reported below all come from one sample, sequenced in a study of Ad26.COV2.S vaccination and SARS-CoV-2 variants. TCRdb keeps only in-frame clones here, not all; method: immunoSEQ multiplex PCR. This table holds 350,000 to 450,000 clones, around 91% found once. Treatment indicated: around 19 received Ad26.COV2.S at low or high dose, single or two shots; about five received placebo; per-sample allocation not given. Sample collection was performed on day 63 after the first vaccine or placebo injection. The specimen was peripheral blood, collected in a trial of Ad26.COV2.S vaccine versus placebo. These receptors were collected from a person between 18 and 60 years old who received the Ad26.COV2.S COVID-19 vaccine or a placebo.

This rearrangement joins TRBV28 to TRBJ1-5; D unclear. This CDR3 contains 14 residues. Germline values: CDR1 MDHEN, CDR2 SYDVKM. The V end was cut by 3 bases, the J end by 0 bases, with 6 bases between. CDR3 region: CASSLPGSNQPQHF. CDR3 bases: TGTGCCAGCAGTTTGCCAGGTAGCAATCAGCCCCAGCATTTT.

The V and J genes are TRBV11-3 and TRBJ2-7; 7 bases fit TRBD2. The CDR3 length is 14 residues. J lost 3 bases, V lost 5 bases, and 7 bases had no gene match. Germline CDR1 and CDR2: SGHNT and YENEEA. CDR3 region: CASSSRGGSYEQYF. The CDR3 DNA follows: TGTGCCAGCAGCAGTCGGGGAGGGAGCTACGAGCAGTACTTC.

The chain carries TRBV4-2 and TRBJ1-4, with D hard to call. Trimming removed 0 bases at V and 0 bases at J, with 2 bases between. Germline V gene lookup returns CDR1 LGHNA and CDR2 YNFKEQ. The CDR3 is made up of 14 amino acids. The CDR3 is CASSQDATNEKLFF. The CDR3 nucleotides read TGTGCCAGCAGCCAAGATGCAACTAATGAAAAACTGTTTTTT.

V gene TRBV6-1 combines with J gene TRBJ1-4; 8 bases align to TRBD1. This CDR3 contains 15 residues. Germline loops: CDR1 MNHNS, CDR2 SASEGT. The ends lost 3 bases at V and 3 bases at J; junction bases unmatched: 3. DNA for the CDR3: TGTGCCAGCAGTGAGGACAGGGCGTCTAATGAAAAACTGTTTTTT. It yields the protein CASSEDRASNEKLFF.

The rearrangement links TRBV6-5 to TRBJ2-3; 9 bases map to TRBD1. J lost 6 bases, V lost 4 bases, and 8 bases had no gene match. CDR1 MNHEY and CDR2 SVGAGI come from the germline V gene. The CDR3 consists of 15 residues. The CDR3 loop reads CASSSPGQGKDTQYF. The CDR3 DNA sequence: TGTGCCAGCAGTTCCCCCGGACAGGGGAAGGATACGCAGTATTTT.

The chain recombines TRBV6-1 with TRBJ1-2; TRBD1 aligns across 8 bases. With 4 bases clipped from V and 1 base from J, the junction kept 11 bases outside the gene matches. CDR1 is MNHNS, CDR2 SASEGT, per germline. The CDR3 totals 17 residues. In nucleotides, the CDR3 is TGTGCCAGCAGTGTCTCCGGGACAGGAGCCCTTAACTATGGCTACACCTTC. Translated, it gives CASSVSGTGALNYGYTF.

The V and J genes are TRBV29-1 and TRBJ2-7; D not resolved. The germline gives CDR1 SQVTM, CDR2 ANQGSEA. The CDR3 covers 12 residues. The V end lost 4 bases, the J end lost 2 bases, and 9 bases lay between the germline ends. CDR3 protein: CSVAPGPYEQYF. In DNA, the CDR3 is TGCAGCGTTGCCCCAGGACCCTACGAGCAGTACTTC.

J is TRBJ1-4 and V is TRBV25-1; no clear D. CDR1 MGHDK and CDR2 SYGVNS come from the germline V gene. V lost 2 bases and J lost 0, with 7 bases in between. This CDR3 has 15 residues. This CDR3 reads CASSEPRATNEKLFF. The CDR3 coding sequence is TGTGCCAGCAGTGAACCCCGTGCAACTAATGAAAAACTGTTTTTT.

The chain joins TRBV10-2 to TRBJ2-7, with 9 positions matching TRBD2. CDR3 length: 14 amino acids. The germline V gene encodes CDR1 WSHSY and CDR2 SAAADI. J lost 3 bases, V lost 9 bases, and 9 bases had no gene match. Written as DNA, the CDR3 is TGCGCCAGTCGCTTAGCGGGAGACATCTACGAGCAGTACTTC. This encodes CASRLAGDIYEQYF.

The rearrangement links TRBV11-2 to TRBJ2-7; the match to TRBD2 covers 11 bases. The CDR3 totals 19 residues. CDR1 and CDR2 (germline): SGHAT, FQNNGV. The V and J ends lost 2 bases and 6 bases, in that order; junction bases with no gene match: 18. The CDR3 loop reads CASSLHRTSGLLERGEQYF. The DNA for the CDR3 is TGTGCCAGCAGCTTACATCGGACTAGCGGGCTTCTAGAGAGGGGCGAGCAGTACTTC.